This T cell receptor (beta chain) was documented in a study of OX40 agonist ivuxolimab in advanced cancers. Turning to the study itself: Three partial responders included one hepatocellular carcinoma patient and two cutaneous melanoma patients.

The CDR3 is 18 amino acids. Trimming pared 0 bases from V and 0 bases from J, leaving 16 bases between. Per germline, CDR1 MNHEY and CDR2 SMNVEV (reference sequence). Overall study findings and caveats: CD8+ T cells averaged more expanded clones than CD4+.

Autoimmune disease history or systemic immunosuppression led to patients being barred. Blood draws occurred at baseline, cycle 4 day 1, and cycle 7 day 1. TCRdb's table, derived via immunoSEQ multiplex PCR, lists solely in-frame clones and lacks some. Of 40,000 to 60,000 clones in the sample, 85% are singletons; the top ten hold about a fifth. Points on this clone: The antigen is undetermined.

This clonotype was obtained from an adult with an advanced solid tumor such as melanoma, head and neck, liver or kidney cancer. The sample was CD4+ or CD8+ T cells sorted from blood, taken in a trial of the OX40 agonist ivuxolimab. The V call is TRBV27, the J call TRBJ2-3; D might be TRBD2 (6 bases). The DNA of the CDR3 is TGTGCCAGCAGTTTATCTCAGTGGGCGGGGATTAGCACAGATACGCAGTATTTT. Its translation is CASSLSQWAGISTDTQYF.